These T cell receptor beta chains were read from a single sample in a study of cytotoxic CD8 clonotypes in ibrutinib-treated CLL. Generated by immunoSEQ multiplex PCR, the TCRdb table keeps only in-frame clones and is missing some. The table shows 45,000 to 55,000 clones, with 53% occurring only once. The input for sequencing was PBMCs, taken after 12 months of ibrutinib treatment. These receptors all stem from a human donor with chronic lymphocytic leukemia. Each CDR3 is given with its conserved first and last residue. The D gene is left open where the match is weak. The size of a clone is reported for some rows only, either as once, few or many, or as a class for expanded clones.

TRBJ2-3	few	TRBV11-2	-	TGTGCCAGCAGCTTTCTGGACAGCACAGATACGCAGTATTTT	CASSFLDSTDTQYF
TRBJ2-1	many	TRBV19	-	TGTGCCAGTAAGGGAGCGGATCCTAGGGACAATGAGCAGTTCTTC	CASKGADPRDNEQFF
TRBJ2-1	few	TRBV29-1	-	TGCAGCGTTAGGAAGGGGTACAATGAGCAGTTCTTC	CSVRKGYNEQFF
TRBJ2-3	many	TRBV11-2	TRBD2	TGTGCCAGCAGCCCCGGACTAGCGGGAGTCCGTTCAGATACGCAGTATTTT	CASSPGLAGVRSDTQYF
TRBJ2-2	many	TRBV28	TRBD2	TGTGCCACCCTGGGGACTAGCGGGGCCACCGGGGAGCTGTTTTTT	CATLGTSGATGELFF
TRBJ2-5	few	TRBV5-4	-	TGTGCCAGCAGCCAAGGGACTGAAGAGACCCAGTACTTC	CASSQGTEETQYF
TRBJ2-7	-	TRBV11-2	TRBD2	TGTGCCAGCAGCATCCGGACTAGCGGAGCCTACGAGCAGTACTTC	CASSIRTSGAYEQYF
TRBJ1-2	-	TRBV28	-	TGTGCCAGCAGCCTTTTGGGGGAGTCCCGCTATGGCTACACCTTC	CASSLLGESRYGYTF
TRBJ2-7	-	TRBV15	TRBD1	TGTGCCACCAGCAGAGCAGGGGGATCCTACGAGCAGTACTTC	CATSRAGGSYEQYF
TRBJ2-7	-	TRBV5-6	-	TGTGCCAGCAGCTTTGTGGCAGGGCAGTACGAGCAGTACTTC	CASSFVAGQYEQYF
TRBJ2-3	-	TRBV28	TRBD1	TGTGCCAGCACACCGGGACAGGGTCCCGCAGATACGCAGTATTTT	CASTPGQGPADTQYF
TRBJ2-1	-	TRBV2	-	TGTGCCAGCAGTGAAAGTCCCCTTTTAGCGAGGGAGCAGTTCTTC	CASSESPLLAREQFF
TRBJ2-5	-	TRBV5-6	-	TGTGCCAGCAGCTCCCTTAACAGGGTGGGAGAGACCCAGTACTTC	CASSSLNRVGETQYF
TRBJ1-1	-	TRBV9	-	TGTGCCAGCAGTCAAGACCTGAGCACTGAAGCTTTCTTT	CASSQDLSTEAFF
TRBJ2-7	-	TRBV7-6	TRBD2	TGTGCCAGCAGCGTATGGGGGGGCGAGCAGTACTTC	CASSVWGGEQYF
TRBJ2-7	-	TRBV5-1	-	TGCGCCAGCAGCGCCGGACGTGACGAGCAGTACTTC	CASSAGRDEQYF
TRBJ1-2	-	TRBV10-2	-	TGCGCCAGCAGTAGACAGGATCTCAACTATGGCTACACCTTC	CASSRQDLNYGYTF
TRBJ2-2	few	TRBV7-9	TRBD2	TGTGCCAGCAGCTTTTATGCTAGCGGGACCGGGGAGCTGTTTTTT	CASSFYASGTGELFF
TRBJ2-1	once	TRBV25-1	TRBD2	TGTGCCAGCAGTGAAGCGGGGGTGACGGTGCAGTTCTTC	CASSEAGVTVQFF
TRBJ2-3	few	TRBV30	-	TGTGCCTGGAGTGCACAGCGGAATACGCAGTATTTT	CAWSAQRNTQYF
TRBJ1-1	few	TRBV18	TRBD1	TGTGCCAGCTCACCGTCGACAGGGGGTGAAACTGAAGCTTTCTTT	CASSPSTGGETEAFF
TRBJ1-1	-	TRBV5-1	TRBD1	TGCGCCAGCAGCTTGGCGTCAGGGGGGAACACTGAAGCTTTCTTT	CASSLASGGNTEAFF
TRBJ2-7	-	TRBV28	-	TGTGCCAGCAGTCCAGGTCCAAGGGGGGGGTACGAGCAGTACTTC	CASSPGPRGGYEQYF
TRBJ2-7	-	TRBV7-2	TRBD2	TGTGCCAGCAGCTTAAACCCTAGCGGGCAGTACGAGCAGTACTTC	CASSLNPSGQYEQYF
TRBJ2-5	-	TRBV5-6	TRBD1	TGTGCCAGCAGCACGGACAGGGGGGGAGAGACCCAGTACTTC	CASSTDRGGETQYF
TRBJ1-2	-	TRBV27	-	TGTGCCAGCAGTTCCGAACAGGGATTTCATGGCTACACCTTC	CASSSEQGFHGYTF
TRBJ2-1	-	TRBV6-1	-	TGTGCCAGCAGTGGTGCCAGCTATGAGCAGTTCTTC	CASSGASYEQFF
TRBJ1-2	-	TRBV2	-	TGTGCCAGCATCGGTTCAGGGGACTATGGCTACACCTTC	CASIGSGDYGYTF
TRBJ2-5	-	TRBV9	TRBD2	TGTGCCAGCAGCCAAAGTGGCGGGAGGTTTGGGGAGACCCAGTACTTC	CASSQSGGRFGETQYF
TRBJ1-2	once	TRBV29-1	TRBD1	TGCAGCGTTGACGACAGGGGGCGCGGGTATGGCTACACCTTC	CSVDDRGRGYGYTF
TRBJ2-4	-	TRBV6-1	TRBD2	TGTGCCAGCAGTGTTGGACTAGCAGTAGCCAAAAACATTCAGTACTTC	CASSVGLAVAKNIQYF
TRBJ2-1	few	TRBV27	-	TGTGCCAGCAGTTTATCGTTCGGCGGTGCCTACAATGAGCAGTTCTTC	CASSLSFGGAYNEQFF
TRBJ1-2	-	TRBV5-6	-	TGTGCCAGCAGCGGGACCCTGCAGGGGCCCTTGGATGGCTACACCTTC	CASSGTLQGPLDGYTF
TRBJ1-5	few	TRBV4-1	-	TGCGCCAGCAGCCAAGAAAGGCAGGGCTCCAATCAGCCCCAGCATTTT	CASSQERQGSNQPQHF
TRBJ1-2	-	TRBV30	-	TGTGCCTGGAGGGCTGGGTACAACTATGGCTACACCTTC	CAWRAGYNYGYTF
TRBJ1-6	once	TRBV30	-	TGTGCCTGGATAGACTCCTCGGGCCTCAAACGCGATTCACCCCTCCACTTT	CAWIDSSGLKRDSPLHF
TRBJ2-7	few	TRBV10-2	TRBD2	TGCGCCAGCAGTGAGTCGGGCGGGAGGCCCTCCTACGAGCAGTACTTC	CASSESGGRPSYEQYF
TRBJ1-2	few	TRBV28	TRBD1	TGTGCCAGCAGTTTGTGGACAGGGGATGGCTACACCTTC	CASSLWTGDGYTF
TRBJ1-5	-	TRBV28	-	TGTGCCAGCAGGGGGCAGGGGAATGTGGGTCAGCCCCAGCATTTT	CASRGQGNVGQPQHF
TRBJ1-2	-	TRBV5-1	TRBD1	TGCGCCTCAAAGCCTCCCGGGACAGCTAACTATGGCTACACCTTC	CASKPPGTANYGYTF
TRBJ2-7	-	TRBV2	-	TGTGCCAGCAGTGAAGGGGCAGGGATCTACGAGCAGTACTTC	CASSEGAGIYEQYF
TRBJ2-7	-	TRBV6-1	-	TGTGCCAGCATAAGAGTCGATAGCTCCTACGAGCAGTACTTC	CASIRVDSSYEQYF
TRBJ1-2	many	TRBV28	-	TGTGCCAGCAGTAGGGCAGCGGACCTGAGGACCTTC	CASSRAADLRTF
TRBJ1-3	-	TRBV7-2	-	TGTGCCAGCAGCTCATACCGATCGGAAAGCACCATATATTTT	CASSSYRSESTIYF
TRBJ2-6	-	TRBV5-1	-	TGCGCCAGCAGCGCCGGAGTTGGCTCTGGGGCCAACGTCCTGACTTTC	CASSAGVGSGANVLTF
TRBJ1-1	few	TRBV14	-	TGTGCCAGCAGCCAAGTAAGGAACACTGAAGCTTTCTTT	CASSQVRNTEAFF
TRBJ1-2	-	TRBV14	-	TGTGCCAGCAGCCAAGATTCGGGCAGGGCAAACTATGGCTACACCTTC	CASSQDSGRANYGYTF
TRBJ1-2	-	TRBV21-1	-	TGTGCCAGCGCGAGCAGGGGCCTTTATGGCTACACCTTC	CASASRGLYGYTF
TRBJ1-2	few	TRBV7-9	-	TGTGCCAGTCCAGGGCTTGGCTACTATGGCTACACCTTC	CASPGLGYYGYTF
TRBJ2-7	few	TRBV7-2	TRBD2	TGTGCCAGCAGCCAAGTAGCGGGACCCCCGTACTTC	CASSQVAGPPYF
TRBJ2-7	few	TRBV27	-	TGTGCCAGCAGTTGGGGAGTTGGGTCCTACGAGCAGTACTTC	CASSWGVGSYEQYF
TRBJ1-4	few	TRBV11-2	-	TGTGCCAGCAGCTTAGGCTCTGAAAAACTGTTTTTT	CASSLGSEKLFF
TRBJ2-7	-	TRBV28	-	TGTGCCAGCAGTTTAGGGAGCTCCTACGAGCAGTACTTC	CASSLGSSYEQYF
TRBJ2-1	-	TRBV30	-	TGTGCCTGGAGTGTACGGAGCGGGAATGAGCAGTTCTTC	CAWSVRSGNEQFF
TRBJ1-3	-	TRBV4-1	-	TGCGCCAGCAGCCCGAGGGACATCCCTAATTCTGGAAACACCATATATTTT	CASSPRDIPNSGNTIYF